Detailed here is one T cell receptor (beta chain). Its antigen is as yet unknown. The entry originates in a study of T cell responses to AZD1222 COVID-19 vaccine. Study-level results: After the peak T cell response, and only then, were repertoires sampled.

Germline-derived CDR1 and CDR2 are SGHDN and FVKESK. Unmatched junction bases numbered 6, after V lost 8 bases and J lost 4 bases. The CDR3 length is 13 residues. TCRdb keeps only in-frame clones here, not all; method: immunoSEQ multiplex PCR. Among around 120,000 clones listed, nearly 90% were seen once. The J gene is TRBJ1-2, the V gene TRBV14; TRBD1 matches 8 bases. This clonotype was obtained from an adult in good health. The sequencing used peripheral blood, collected on day 0 of AZD1222 vaccination. The CDR3 loop is CASSDRGSYGYTF. The CDR3 coding sequence is TGTGCCAGCTCTGACAGGGGAAGCTATGGCTACACCTTC.